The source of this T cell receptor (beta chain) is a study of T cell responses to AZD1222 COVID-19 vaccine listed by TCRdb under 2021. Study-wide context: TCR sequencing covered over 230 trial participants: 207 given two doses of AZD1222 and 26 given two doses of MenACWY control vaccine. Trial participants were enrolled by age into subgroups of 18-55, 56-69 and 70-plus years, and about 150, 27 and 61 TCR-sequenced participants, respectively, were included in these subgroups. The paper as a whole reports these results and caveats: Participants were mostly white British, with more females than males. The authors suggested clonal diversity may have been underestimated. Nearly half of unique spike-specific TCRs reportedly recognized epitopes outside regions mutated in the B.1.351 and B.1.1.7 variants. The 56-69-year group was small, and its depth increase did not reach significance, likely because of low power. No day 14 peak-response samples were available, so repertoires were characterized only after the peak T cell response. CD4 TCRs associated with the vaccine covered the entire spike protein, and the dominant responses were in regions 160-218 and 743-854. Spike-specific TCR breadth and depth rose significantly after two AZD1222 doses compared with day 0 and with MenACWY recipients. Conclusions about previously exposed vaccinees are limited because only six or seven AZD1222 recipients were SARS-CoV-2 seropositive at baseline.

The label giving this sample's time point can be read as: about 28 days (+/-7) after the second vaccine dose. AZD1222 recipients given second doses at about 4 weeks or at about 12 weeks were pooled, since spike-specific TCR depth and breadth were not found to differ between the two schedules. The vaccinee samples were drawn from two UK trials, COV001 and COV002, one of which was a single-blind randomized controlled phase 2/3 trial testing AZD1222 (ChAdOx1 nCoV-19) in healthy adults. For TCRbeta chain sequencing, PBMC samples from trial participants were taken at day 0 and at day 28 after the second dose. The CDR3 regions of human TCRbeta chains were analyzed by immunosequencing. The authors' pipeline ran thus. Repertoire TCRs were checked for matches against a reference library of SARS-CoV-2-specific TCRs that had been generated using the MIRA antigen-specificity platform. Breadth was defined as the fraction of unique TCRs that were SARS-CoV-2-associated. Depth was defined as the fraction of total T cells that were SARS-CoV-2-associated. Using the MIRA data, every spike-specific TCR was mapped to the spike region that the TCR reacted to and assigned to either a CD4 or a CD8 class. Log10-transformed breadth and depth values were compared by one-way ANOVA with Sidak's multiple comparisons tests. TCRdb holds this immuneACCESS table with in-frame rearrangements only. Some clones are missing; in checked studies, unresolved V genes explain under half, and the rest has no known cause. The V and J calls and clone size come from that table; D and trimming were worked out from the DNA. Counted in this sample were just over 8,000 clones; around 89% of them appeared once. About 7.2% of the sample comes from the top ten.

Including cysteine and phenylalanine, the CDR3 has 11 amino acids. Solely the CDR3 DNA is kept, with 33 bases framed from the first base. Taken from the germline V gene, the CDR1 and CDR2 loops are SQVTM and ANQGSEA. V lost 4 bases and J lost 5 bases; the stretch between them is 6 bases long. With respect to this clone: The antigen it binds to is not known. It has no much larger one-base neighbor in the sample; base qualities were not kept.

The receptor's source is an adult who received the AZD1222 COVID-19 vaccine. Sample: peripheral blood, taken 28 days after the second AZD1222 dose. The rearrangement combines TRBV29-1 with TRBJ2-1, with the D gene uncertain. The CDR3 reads CSVAKDNEQFF. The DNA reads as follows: TGCAGCGTTGCAAAAGACAATGAGCAGTTCTTC.